This T cell receptor (beta chain) appears in the sequencing data of a study of blood T cell repertoires in COVID-19. Across the whole study: PBMCs, B-cell-depleted T cells, or T cells provided the cDNA or gDNA that made up the material.

TCRdb's copy holds only in-frame clones and misses some; the assay was immunoSEQ multiplex PCR. The profile shows hundreds of thousands of clones, around 90% of them singletons. The source of this sequence is a woman aged 25 to 39 with COVID-19, enrolled during active disease. Sequencing was done on a sample of peripheral blood.

The CDR3 sequence: CASSQGINSPLHF. CDR3 coding DNA: TGCGCCAGCTCACAGGGAATTAATTCACCCCTCCACTTT. This chain uses TRBV10-1 with TRBJ1-6; tentatively, D is TRBD1 (6 bases). Deletions cut 8 bases from V and 6 bases from J, with 11 bases between. Germline assignment: CDR1 WNHNN and CDR2 SYGVQD (reference sequence). This CDR3 is 13 amino acids long.